The sequence of this TCR beta chain was determined in a study of shared clonotypes between healthy human individuals (dated by TCRdb to about 2020). About the full investigation: Three men and a couple of women, aged 18 to 49 years, made up the cohort. For each donor, CD4 naive and CD4 memory were each given three plates, CD8 naive was given two plates, and CD8 memory was given one plate. The study deeply sequenced blood TCR repertoires of about five healthy adults to estimate repertoire size and the extent of clonotype sharing between individuals. Leukapheresis yielded between about 0.85 and 10 billion PBMCs per donor. To increase sequencing depth and limit assay-specific biases, TCR repertoire library preparation and sequencing were carried out by different laboratories using diverse techniques. What the research found in general, with its limitations: Naive subsets generally had larger estimated clonotype richness than memory subsets did. Approximately 4.8% of naive CD4, roughly 3.6% of naive CD8, approximately 2% of memory CD4, and roughly 0.4% of memory CD8 clonotypes were shared across a few donors. Even with the large sequencing depth, rarefaction of the sorted-subset datasets indicated that sequencing was incomplete. Pairwise subsampling led to the expectation that sequencing depth would affect the degree of clonotype sharing among donors. Clonotypes shared by all four sorted-subset donors showed higher generation probabilities than non-shared clonotypes. The genetic and exposure-history diversity represented was limited by the small number of donors. Only blood was sampled, and tissue TCR repertoires likely differ from those in blood.

Note on this clone: Which antigen it targets is not known. The sample holds no much larger clone one base away, and base qualities are not on file.

For the CD8 naive samples, CD45RO-negative cells were positively selected for CCR7, yielding a CD45RA+CCR7+ population from which TemRA cells were excluded. Donors were healthy HIV-negative adults with no recently reported acute infections or vaccinations. Every donor was a Caucasian adult living in Nashville, Tennessee, USA. After blood collection by leukapheresis, PBMCs were isolated using Ficoll-Histopaque density gradient centrifugation and then cryopreserved in the vapor phase of liquid nitrogen. Analytical flow cytometry was used to check the purity and quantity of every magnetically sorted T cell population. From each sorted fraction, genomic DNA was isolated and quantified by UV absorbance on a Nanodrop 2000c. Using the deep immunoSEQ assay, multiplex PCR amplified TCR CDR3 regions from genomic DNA. Genomic DNA extracted from each cell subset was distributed evenly over all wells of several immunoSEQ 96-well plates, and each plate served as one replicate. For sorted subsets, each replicate PCR was loaded with about 0.2 ug genomic DNA, equivalent to about 33,000 T cell genomes. The purified libraries were quantified using a Qubit 3.0 fluorometer, sized with a Bioanalyzer 2100, and then quantified again using the KAPA Library Quantification kit. Every immunoSEQ 96-well plate was sequenced on a dedicated single-read 150-cycle Illumina NextSeq 550 flow cell. For the original study's pipeline: The immunoSEQ output contained only junctional sequences without quality scores, so filtering could not match that applied to full-length reads. To assign V/J genes and CDR3, sequences were annotated against IMGT germline references using PyIR, a Python wrapper for IgBLAST v1.9. Reads with weak V/J assignments (E-value above 1e-6), missing CDR3, stop codons, out-of-frame junctions, or ambiguous translated residues were removed. V3J clonotypes were defined by identical inferred V gene, J gene, and CDR3 amino acid sequence. Percentage overlap between repertoires was calculated by dividing the number of shared unique clonotypes by the size of the smaller repertoire. Three approaches were used to assess repertoire richness: RTK rarefaction, the Chao1 estimator, and Recon v2.1 estimates of unobserved clonotypes. For all TCRbeta clonotypes obtained by the gDNA method from a few donors, generation probabilities were computed with OLGA. TCRdb retrieved this table from immuneACCESS and kept in-frame rearrangements only. Not all clones are present; in checked studies, unresolved V genes account for under half, and no reason is known for the remainder. V, J and clone size are those of that table, while D and trimming were read from the DNA. The sample table contains about 2.1 million clones; only one count was recorded for 93% of them. The ten largest clones capture under 2% of the sample.

V sheds 1 base and J sheds 11 bases, leaving 8 bases between their ends. Based on the germline V gene, the CDR1 and CDR2 sequences are LGHNA and YSLEER. The CDR3 spans 11 residues, from the cysteine through the phenylalanine. Here the CDR3 DNA is all that survives: 33 bases in frame from base 1. The receptor was isolated from a man between 18 and 35 years old in good health. Some clones in this sample may be carry-over from other donors' samples. Sequencing was carried out using naive CD8+ T cells from PBMCs. The sample's cell subset or site label is to be understood as: CD45RA+CCR7+. The V and J genes are TRBV4-3 and TRBJ1-1; perhaps TRBD1 is the D gene, with 5 bases matching. The bases read TGCGCCAGCAGCCAAGGAGGGGACGCTTTCTTT. It translates as CASSQGGDAFF.